This T cell receptor (beta chain) is drawn from a study of shared clonotypes between healthy human individuals. CDR1 is MDHEN and CDR2 is SYDVKM in the germline V gene. J lost 8 bases, V lost 6 bases, and 16 bases had no gene match. The CDR3 totals 16 residues. Over several immunoSEQ plates, each subset's genomic DNA was distributed in even portions. Clones were read by immunoSEQ multiplex PCR, and TCRdb kept only the in-frame ones, dropping some. The sample lists some 800,000 clones, almost 95% occurring once. Note on this clone: The target antigen is unknown.

Overall study findings and caveats: Several donors had about 5% of their naive CD4 clonotypes in common. Naive subsets usually exceeded memory subsets in estimated richness. Sequencing depth was expected to affect clonotype sharing among donors.

CD8 cells classed as naive were CD45RO-negative and positively selected for CCR7, excluding terminally differentiated effector memory CD45RA+ cells. Specimen: naive CD8+ T cells sorted from blood. V is TRBV28 and J is TRBJ1-5; the match to TRBD1 covers 7 bases. This clonotype was obtained from a man aged 30-40 years in good health. The CDR3 reads CASSHSKQGITEPQHF. CDR3 DNA sequence: TGTGCCAGCAGCCACTCCAAACAGGGGATTACGGAGCCCCAGCATTTT.